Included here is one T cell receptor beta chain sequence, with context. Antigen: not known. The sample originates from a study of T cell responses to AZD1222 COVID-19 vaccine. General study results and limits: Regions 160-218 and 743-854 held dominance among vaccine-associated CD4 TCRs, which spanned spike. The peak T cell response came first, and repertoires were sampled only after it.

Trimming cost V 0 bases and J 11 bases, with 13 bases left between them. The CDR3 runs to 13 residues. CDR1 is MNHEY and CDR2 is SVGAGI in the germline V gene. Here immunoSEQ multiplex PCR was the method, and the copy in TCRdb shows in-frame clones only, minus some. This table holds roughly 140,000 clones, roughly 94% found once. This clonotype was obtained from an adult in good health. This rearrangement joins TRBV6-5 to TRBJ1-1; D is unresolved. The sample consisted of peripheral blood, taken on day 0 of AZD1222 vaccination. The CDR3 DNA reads TGTGCCAGCAGTTACTCTCGGGGTACTGCGGCTTTCTTT. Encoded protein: CASSYSRGTAAFF.